One and the same sample provided the 12 T cell receptor beta chains below, sequenced in a study of blood T cell repertoires in COVID-19. The protocol was immunoSEQ multiplex PCR, while the TCRdb copy is restricted to in-frame clones and leaves out a portion. The sample includes roughly 230,000 clones, around four fifths of them seen just once. The specimen sequenced was peripheral blood. The receptors were sampled from an older woman with active or convalescent COVID-19.

The chain carries TRBV6-5 and TRBJ2-4, with 7 bases fitting TRBD2. CDR1 MNHEY and CDR2 SVGAGI come from the germline V gene. V was clipped by 6 bases and J by 9 bases; unmatched bases: 5. The CDR3 contains 12 residues. CDR3 DNA sequence: TGTGCCAGCAGGGCTTCGGGGGGCATTCAGTACTTC. Amino acids: CASRASGGIQYF.

Only one count was recorded for this clone. The junction shows a germline mismatch at one end, possibly a read error. This chain links TRBV7-7 with TRBJ2-2; a possible D gene is TRBD2 (6 bases). The CDR3 length is 15 residues. Per the germline V gene, CDR1 is SSHAT and CDR2 is FNYEAQ (reference sequence). CDR3 amino acids: CASSLAAGGTGELFF. DNA of the CDR3: TGTGCTAGCAGCTTAGCGGCAGGAGGAACCGGGGAGCTGTTTTTT.

This clone was picked up one time. V and J are TRBV5-4 and TRBJ1-1; TRBD1 might be the D (5 bases). In germline, CDR1 is SGHNT, CDR2 YYREEE (reference sequence). The CDR3 covers 13 residues. V shed 1 base and J shed 1 base, with 5 bases lying between them. The CDR3 region is CASSLRGNTEAFF. The DNA for the CDR3 is TGTGCCAGCAGCTTGAGGGGGAACACTGAAGCTTTCTTT.

The CDR3, as DNA: TGTGCCAGCTCACCAGTGGCAGATCATAGCAATCAGCCCCAGCATTTT. It specifies CASSPVADHSNQPQHF. The chain links TRBV18 to TRBJ1-5; unclear D gene. Germline V gene data show CDR1 as KGHSH and CDR2 as LQKENI. CDR3 length equals 16 residues. Trimming pared 2 bases from V and 0 bases from J, leaving 11 bases between. The variable domain in full, with the rest retrieved from reference TRBV18 and TRBJ1-5, is NAGVMQNPRHLVRRRGQEARLRCSPMKGHSHVYWYRQLPEEGLKFMVYLQKENIIDESGMPKERFSAEFPKEGPSILRIQQVVRGDSAAYFCASSPVADHSNQPQHFGDGTRLSIL.

The chain joins TRBV19 to TRBJ2-1; the D gene is possibly TRBD1 (6 bases). The length of the CDR3 is 15 residues. V was clipped by 4 bases and J by 3 bases, with 13 bases between them. Germline CDR1 and CDR2: LNHDA and SQIVND (reference sequence). CDR3 residues: CASSKSPGVYNEQFF. As DNA, the CDR3 is TGTGCCAGTAGTAAGAGTCCAGGGGTCTACAATGAGCAGTTCTTC.

This chain links TRBV24-1 with TRBJ2-1, with D unresolved. V shed 3 bases and J shed 6 bases, with 5 bases lying between them. CDR3 length equals 12 residues. CDR1 is KGHDR and CDR2 is SFDVKD in the germline V gene. The CDR3 sequence: CATSDPINEQFF. The CDR3 coding sequence is TGTGCCACCAGTGATCCCATCAATGAGCAGTTCTTC.

Regarding this clone: Distinct nucleotide sequences in the sample also encode this CDR3. The chain couples TRBV2 to TRBJ1-2, with D possibly being TRBD1 (5 bases). The V and J ends lost 5 bases and 6 bases respectively, with 7 bases between them. The CDR3 sequence is 11 residues long. CDR1 SNHLY and CDR2 FYNNEI come from the germline V gene. The DNA for the CDR3 is TGTGCCAGCAGTCAGGGAAATGGCTACACCTTC. Translated: CASSQGNGYTF.

The chain combines TRBV18 with TRBJ1-1; perhaps TRBD1 as D (5 bases). Looked up from germline, CDR1 is KGHSH and CDR2 is LQKENI. Trimming left V 0 bases short and J 1 base short, with 18 bases between. CDR3 length: 18 amino acids. The CDR3 loop is CASSPPEGVGSSNTEAFF. Written as DNA, the CDR3 is TGTGCCAGCTCACCACCGGAAGGGGTCGGATCCTCGAACACTGAAGCTTTCTTT.

CDR3 protein: CASSLGQGGNTGELFF. CDR3 DNA: TGTGCCAGCAGCTTAGGACAGGGAGGGAACACCGGGGAGCTGTTTTTT. The chain has TRBV11-2 and TRBJ2-2; a possible D gene is TRBD1 (7 bases). Germline values: CDR1 SGHAT, CDR2 FQNNGV. CDR3 length: 16 residues. Trimming cost V 1 base and J 1 base, with 10 bases left between them.

V and J are TRBV19 and TRBJ1-6; TRBD1 aligns across 10 bases. Germline lookup yields CDR1 LNHDA and CDR2 SQIVND (reference sequence). V lost 5 bases, J lost 1 base, and 8 bases stayed unmatched. The CDR3 is made up of 18 amino acids. The CDR3 loop is CASSQTGGVGSYNSPLHF. CDR3 nucleotide sequence: TGTGCCAGTAGTCAGACAGGGGGCGTAGGGTCCTATAATTCACCCCTCCACTTT.

This chain uses TRBV6-5 with TRBJ2-1, with 9 bases identical to TRBD2. CDR1 MNHEY and CDR2 SVGAGI come from the germline V gene. CDR3 length equals 15 residues. Germline trimming cut 6 bases from V and 2 bases from J; bases unmatched to any gene: 5. The CDR3 DNA is TGTGCCAGCAGGCGACTAGCGGACACCTACAATGAGCAGTTCTTC. Amino acids: CASRRLADTYNEQFF.

The J gene is TRBJ2-7, the V gene TRBV19; D is perhaps TRBD2 (6 bases). The germline gives CDR1 LNHDA, CDR2 SQIVND (reference sequence). The CDR3 is made up of 17 amino acids. Trimming took 3 bases from V and 5 from J, leaving 23 bases between them. The CDR3 bases are TGTGCCAGTAGTATTCACCCCCCATGGGGGGAAGGGAACGAGCAGTACTTC. It yields the protein CASSIHPPWGEGNEQYF.